This T cell receptor (beta chain) was captured in a study of T cells after yellow fever vaccination. MiXCR was run by TCRdb on the 5' RACE reads, yielding one entry per CDR3 protein. The data show 340,000 or so distinct CDR3 sequences, with approximately 12% seen just once and 2.5% to 4% held by the top ten. Broader study findings: Contaminating bulk clonotypes could be abundant in FACS-sorted repertoires.

This clonotype was seen ten or more times. Its specificity is not known. CDR3 size: 20 residues. Germline V gene sequence: CDR1 SGHVS, CDR2 FQNEAQ. V was clipped by 6 bases and J by 0 bases, with 29 bases between them. The V gene is TRBV7-8, the J gene TRBJ1-1; tentative D call: TRBD1 (6 bases). The TCR originated in a man between 18 and 29 years old who received the YFV17D yellow fever vaccine. The sample consisted of CD4+ T cells sorted from PBMCs, taken 15 days after the yellow fever booster vaccination. CDR3 region: CASSSALAFEAGGLNTEAFF. DNA of the CDR3: TGTGCCAGCAGTTCGGCCCTAGCATTCGAGGCGGGGGGGCTGAACACTGAAGCTTTCTTT.